The 26 T cell receptor beta chains presented below share a single source sample, sequenced in a study of blood T cell repertoires in COVID-19. Sequencing was performed with immunoSEQ multiplex PCR; in TCRdb, only in-frame clones are kept and a portion is missing. Of 130,000 to 150,000 clones listed, roughly four fifths are singletons. Sequencing was done on a sample of peripheral blood. Receptors were obtained from a woman of 80 years or more in a cohort sampled during active or convalescent COVID-19.

Turning to this clone: Relative to the germline gene, one junction end is altered; a read error may explain this. The DNA of the CDR3 is TGTGCTAGCAGCCCCGGGACAGGGGTTACAGATACGCAGTATTTT. This sequence encodes CASSPGTGVTDTQYF. The chain combines TRBV7-7 with TRBJ2-3; 10 positions match TRBD1. CDR1 is SSHAT, CDR2 FNYEAQ, per germline (reference sequence). This CDR3 contains 15 residues.

The chain joins TRBV4-2 to TRBJ1-2; D is undetermined. The CDR3 is 14 amino acids. CDR1 is LGHNA, CDR2 YNFKEQ, per germline. V was cut by 1 base and J by 0 bases, with 6 bases left in between. CDR3 bases: TGTGCCAGCAGCCAAGGTCAGGCTAACTATGGCTACACCTTC. It encodes CASSQGQANYGYTF.

The chain uses TRBV5-6 and TRBJ1-1, with TRBD1 matching 7 bases. The length of the CDR3 is 14 residues. V trimming: 2 bases; J trimming: 2 bases; junction bases outside the gene matches: 3. Germline V gene lookup returns CDR1 SGHDT and CDR2 YYEEEE. CDR3 sequence reads: CASSLQGINTEAFF. For the CDR3, the DNA is TGTGCCAGCAGCTTACAGGGGATAAACACTGAAGCTTTCTTT.

The V call is TRBV11-3, the J call TRBJ1-1; TRBD1 might be the D (6 bases). V was shortened by 5 bases and J by 4 bases, with 8 bases between the two germline ends. The CDR3 spans 12 residues. The germline V gene encodes CDR1 SGHNT and CDR2 YENEEA. The CDR3 reads CASSKGGTEAFF. The DNA for the CDR3 is TGTGCCAGCAGCAAAGGGGGCACTGAAGCTTTCTTT.

The chain carries TRBV7-9 and TRBJ1-1; the D is unclear. Germline-derived CDR1 and CDR2 are SEHNR and FQNEAQ (reference sequence). The CDR3 covers 15 residues. The V end lost 5 bases, the J end lost 3 bases, and 16 bases lay between the germline ends. CDR3 sequence: CASSLLQVSDTEAFF. In DNA, the CDR3 is TGTGCCAGCAGCCTCCTCCAGGTTTCGGACACTGAAGCTTTCTTT. The complete variable domain, with remaining parts taken from reference TRBV7-9 and TRBJ1-1, reads DTGVSQNPRHKITKRGQNVTFRCDPISEHNRLYWYRQTLGQGPEFLTYFQNEAQLEKSRLLSDRFSAERPKGSFSTLEIQRTEQGDSAMYLCASSLLQVSDTEAFFGQGTRLTVV.

This chain uses TRBV7-2 with TRBJ2-3; no reliable D call. This CDR3 is 12 amino acids long. Trimming took off 4 bases at V and 6 bases at J, with 8 bases between the two ends. CDR1 and CDR2 (germline): SGHTA, FQGNSA. The DNA of the CDR3 is TGTGCCAGCAGCTCCTATTTGGATACGCAGTATTTT. Translating gives CASSSYLDTQYF.

The genes are TRBV14 and TRBJ1-4, with 9 positions matching TRBD1. V was pared by 4 bases and J by 7 bases, with 4 bases of the junction left unmatched. Germline V gene data show CDR1 as SGHDN and CDR2 as FVKESK. The CDR3 covers 14 residues. The CDR3 sequence: CASSPPDRGEKLFF. DNA of the CDR3: TGTGCCAGCAGCCCCCCGGACAGGGGTGAAAAACTGTTTTTT.

The chain joins TRBV12-5 to TRBJ2-3; 9 bases agree with TRBD1. The V and J ends lost 1 base and 6 bases, in that order; junction bases with no gene match: 5. CDR1 is LGHNT, CDR2 FRNRAP, per germline. The CDR3 is 15 residues long. The CDR3, as DNA: TGTGCTAGTGGTTTGGGACAGGGGGTGTGGGATACGCAGTATTTT. Its protein product is CASGLGQGVWDTQYF.

The chain links TRBV18 to TRBJ1-1, with 8 positions matching TRBD1. With 6 bases clipped from V and 0 bases from J, the junction kept 9 bases outside the gene matches. Germline assignment: CDR1 KGHSH and CDR2 LQKENI. This CDR3 is built from 16 residues. The CDR3 sequence is CASSSDRGLLNTEAFF. CDR3 nucleotides: TGTGCCAGCTCTTCAGACAGGGGCCTTCTGAACACTGAAGCTTTCTTT.

The chain recombines TRBV5-1 with TRBJ1-2; 11 bases line up with TRBD1. The CDR3 loop spans 17 amino acids. From germline, CDR1 is SGHRS and CDR2 YFSETQ. Germline trimming cut 0 bases from V and 0 bases from J; bases unmatched to any gene: 4. CDR3 in amino acids: CASSLGGQGAANYGYTF. As DNA, the CDR3 is TGCGCCAGCAGCTTGGGCGGACAGGGGGCAGCTAACTATGGCTACACCTTC.

The gene calls are TRBV5-1 and TRBJ2-5; maybe TRBD2 (6 bases). Looked up from germline, CDR1 is SGHRS and CDR2 is YFSETQ. The V end was cut by 4 bases, the J end by 5 bases, with 12 bases between. The CDR3 consists of 13 residues. The DNA of the CDR3 is TGCGCCAGCAGCCCTGGGACTCGGGAGACCCAGTACTTC. Its translation: CASSPGTRETQYF.

The CDR3 protein is CASSRQGSHTNTGELFF. In DNA form, the CDR3 reads TGTGCCAGCAGCAGACAGGGGTCCCATACGAACACCGGGGAGCTGTTTTTT. The V call is TRBV7-2, the J call TRBJ2-2; 8 bases match TRBD1. V was pared by 5 bases and J by 0 bases, with 8 bases of the junction left unmatched. The CDR3 runs to 17 residues. CDR1 is SGHTA, CDR2 FQGNSA, per germline.

J is TRBJ1-6 and V is TRBV28; TRBD1 might be the D (6 bases). This CDR3 comprises 12 residues. The V end lost 7 bases, the J end lost 9 bases, and 10 bases lay between the germline ends. Per germline, CDR1 MDHEN and CDR2 SYDVKM. CDR3 loop: CASTRGRSPLHF. The DNA for the CDR3 is TGTGCCAGCACCAGGGGCCGTTCACCCCTCCACTTT.

Written as DNA, the CDR3 is TGTGCCAGCGGAAGGTACCAGGGGTACTCACCCCTCCACTTT. It specifies CASGRYQGYSPLHF. V and J are TRBV7-2 and TRBJ1-6; possible D gene TRBD1, 6 bases. CDR1 is SGHTA, CDR2 FQGNSA, per germline. V gave up 8 bases and J gave up 10 bases, with 18 bases separating them. The CDR3 runs to 14 residues.

The rearrangement links TRBV7-2 to TRBJ1-2; 8 nucleotides line up with TRBD1. Germline loops: CDR1 SGHTA, CDR2 FQGNSA. This CDR3 has 14 amino acids. V gave up 4 bases and J gave up 1 base; unmatched junction bases: 2. In nucleotides, the CDR3 is TGTGCCAGCAGCTGGGACAGGCGTAACTATGGCTACACCTTC. As protein: CASSWDRRNYGYTF. Based on the CDR3 plus reference TRBV7-2 and TRBJ1-2, the full variable domain is GAGVSQSPSNKVTEKGKDVELRCDPISGHTALYWYRQSLGQGLEFLIYFQGNSAPDKSGLPSDRFSAERTGGSVSTLTIQRTQQEDSAVYLCASSWDRRNYGYTFGSGTRLTVV.

V gene TRBV7-9 combines with J gene TRBJ1-2, with 7 bases fitting TRBD1. Trimming took 5 bases from V and 6 from J; bases not matched to a gene: 12. CDR1 SEHNR and CDR2 FQNEAQ come from the germline V gene (reference sequence). The CDR3 covers 15 residues. The CDR3: CASSLMRDSMDGYTF. The CDR3 coding sequence is TGTGCCAGCAGCCTAATGCGGGACAGTATGGATGGCTACACCTTC.

For the CDR3, the DNA is TGTGCCAGTAGTCTTCTAAGCGCGGGCAATCAGCCCCAGCATTTT. Protein sequence: CASSLLSAGNQPQHF. The genes are TRBV19 and TRBJ1-5; D is unclear. The CDR3 extends over 15 amino acids. Germline V gene sequence: CDR1 LNHDA, CDR2 SQIVND (reference sequence). The V end was cut by 5 bases, the J end by 2 bases, with 13 bases between.

This chain links TRBV2 with TRBJ2-7; 10 nucleotides agree with TRBD1. Looked up from germline, CDR1 is SNHLY and CDR2 is FYNNEI. The CDR3 contains 13 residues. V dropped 7 bases and J dropped 6; count of bases not matched to a gene: 6. The CDR3 here is CASTSGQGSEQYF. The CDR3 DNA reads TGTGCCAGCACCTCGGGACAGGGGAGCGAGCAGTACTTC.

V and J are TRBV7-9 and TRBJ2-1; 9 bases are a match to TRBD1. The CDR3 loop spans 14 amino acids. The V and J ends lost 5 bases and 7 bases, in that order; junction bases with no gene match: 6. CDR1 and CDR2 (germline): SEHNR, FQNEAQ (reference sequence). The CDR3 region is CASSPPGTGNEQFF. DNA for the CDR3: TGTGCCAGCAGCCCCCCCGGGACAGGGAATGAGCAGTTCTTC. Variable domain in full (rest from reference TRBV7-9 and TRBJ2-1): DTGVSQNPRHKITKRGQNVTFRCDPISEHNRLYWYRQTLGQGPEFLTYFQNEAQLEKSRLLSDRFSAERPKGSFSTLEIQRTEQGDSAMYLCASSPPGTGNEQFFGPGTRLTVL.

The J gene is TRBJ1-2, the V gene TRBV9; TRBD1 matches at 8 bases. The CDR3 totals 14 residues. The V and J ends lost 4 bases and 8 bases, in that order; junction bases with no gene match: 10. Germline V lookup: CDR1 SGDLS, CDR2 YYNGEE. CDR3 coding DNA: TGTGCCAGCAGCCCCCGGGACAGGATGCTGGGCTACACCTTC. It encodes CASSPRDRMLGYTF.

The chain carries TRBV30 and TRBJ1-5; the D is unclear. With 3 bases removed from V and 3 bases from J, the gap between germline ends came to 9 bases. CDR1 and CDR2 from the germline V gene are GTSNPN and SVGIG (reference sequence). The CDR3 length is 13 residues. CDR3 nucleotides: TGTGCCTGGAGGGTAAGCCACAATCAGCCCCAGCATTTT. This encodes CAWRVSHNQPQHF.

This clone was observed a few times. This chain joins TRBV2 and TRBJ2-6, with 7 bases matching TRBD1. The CDR3 is made up of 17 amino acids. Trimming removed 6 bases from V and 0 bases from J; junction bases left unmatched: 8. The germline CDR1 and CDR2 sequences are SNHLY and FYNNEI. CDR3 region: CASRAPGQLSGANVLTF. CDR3 sequence (DNA): TGTGCCAGCAGGGCACCGGGACAGCTCTCTGGGGCCAACGTCCTGACTTTC.

This chain links TRBV19 with TRBJ2-2; maybe TRBD1 (5 bases). The CDR3 runs 11 residues. The germline V and J ends were trimmed by 9 bases and 6 bases, with 8 bases remaining between them. Germline CDR1 is LNHDA and CDR2 is SQIVND (reference sequence). CDR3 sequence: CASRAAGELFF. CDR3 DNA: TGTGCCAGCAGGGCAGCCGGGGAGCTGTTTTTT. The full variable domain, completed using reference TRBV19 and TRBJ2-2, is DGGITQSPKYLFRKEGQNVTLSCEQNLNHDAMYWYRQDPGQGLRLIYYSQIVNDFQKGDIAEGYSVSREKKESFPLTVTSAQKNPTAFYLCASRAAGELFFGEGSRLTVL.

The chain employs TRBV16 and TRBJ1-1; 9 nucleotides line up with TRBD1. Germline CDR1 reads KGHSY; CDR2 reads FQNENV. J lost 0 bases, V lost 4 bases, and 12 bases had no gene match. The CDR3 totals 18 residues. CDR3 sequence reads: CASSPGQGKILMNTEAFF. The DNA for the CDR3 is TGTGCCAGCAGCCCGGGACAGGGAAAAATACTCATGAACACTGAAGCTTTCTTT.

This sequence joins TRBV7-4 and TRBJ2-5, with a tentative D call TRBD1 (6 bases). The ends were cut back, 9 bases at V and 4 bases at J, with 15 bases in the middle. This CDR3 spans 13 amino acids. CDR1 is SGHVT, CDR2 SQSDAQ, per germline. The CDR3 nucleotides read TGTGCCAGGCACAGGGTAACTGGAGAGACCCAGTACTTC. Its protein is CARHRVTGETQYF.

The chain combines TRBV6-5 with TRBJ2-5, with 7 bases matching TRBD1. The CDR3 contains 15 residues. With V trimmed by 0 bases and J by 3 bases, 4 bases remained unmatched. CDR1 is MNHEY and CDR2 is SVGAGI in the germline V gene. Here the CDR3 reads CASSYSTGQKETQYF. The CDR3 DNA is TGTGCCAGCAGTTACTCGACGGGACAGAAAGAGACCCAGTACTTC.